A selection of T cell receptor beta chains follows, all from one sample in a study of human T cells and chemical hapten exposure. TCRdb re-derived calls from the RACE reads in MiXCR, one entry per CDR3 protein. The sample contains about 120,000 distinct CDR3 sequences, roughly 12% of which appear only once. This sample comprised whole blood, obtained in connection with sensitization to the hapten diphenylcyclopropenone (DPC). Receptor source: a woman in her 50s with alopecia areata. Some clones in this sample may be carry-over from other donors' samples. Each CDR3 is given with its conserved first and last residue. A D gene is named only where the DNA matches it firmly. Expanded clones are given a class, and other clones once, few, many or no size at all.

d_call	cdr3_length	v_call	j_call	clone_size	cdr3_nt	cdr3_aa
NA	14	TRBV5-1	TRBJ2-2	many	TGCGCCAGCAGCCGGGACACGGGCACCGGGGAGCTGTTTTTT	CASSRDTGTGELFF
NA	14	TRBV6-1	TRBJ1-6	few	TGTGCCAGCAGTGAAGAGGGAGGGAGGTCACCCCTCCACTTT	CASSEEGGRSPLHF
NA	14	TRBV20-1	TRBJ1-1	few	TGCAGTGCTAGAGGATGGTCTGGGAACACTGAAGCTTTCTTT	CSARGWSGNTEAFF
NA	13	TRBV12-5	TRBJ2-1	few	TGTGCTAGTGGTATCTCCATCTACAATGAGCAGTTCTTC	CASGISIYNEQFF
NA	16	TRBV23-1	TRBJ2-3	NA	TGCGCCAGCAGTCCCTCAGACAGATACACGACAGATACGCAGTATTTT	CASSPSDRYTTDTQYF
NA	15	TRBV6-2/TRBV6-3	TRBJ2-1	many	TGTGCCAGCAGCTCAGACAGGCTAGTCTACAATGAGCAGTTCTTC	CASSSDRLVYNEQFF
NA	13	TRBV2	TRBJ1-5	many	TGTGCCAGCAGGGAGGTCCCCGATCAGCCCCAGCATTTT	CASREVPDQPQHF
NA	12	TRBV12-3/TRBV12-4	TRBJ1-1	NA	TGTGCCAGCAGGGAGATGAACACTGAAGCTTTCTTT	CASREMNTEAFF
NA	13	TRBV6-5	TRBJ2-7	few	TGTGCCAGCAGTTACTCAAGGGGCGAGGAGCAGTACTTC	CASSYSRGEEQYF
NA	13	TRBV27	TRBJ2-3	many	TGTGCCAGCAGTTTCAGCGGCTTAGATACGCAGTATTTT	CASSFSGLDTQYF